The 21 T cell receptor beta chains reported below all come from one sample, sequenced in a study of control samples from healthy donors and cancer patients. Produced via immunoSEQ multiplex PCR; TCRdb's table is partial and in-frame only. The sample has about 130,000 clones, roughly 91% seen once. The source material was PBMCs. All receptors derive from a man in his fifties or sixties with head and neck cancer.

The chain combines TRBV2 with TRBJ1-5, with no clear D. CDR3 length: 14 amino acids. Looked up from germline, CDR1 is SNHLY and CDR2 is FYNNEI. Trimming took 6 bases from V and 4 from J, leaving 13 bases between them. CDR3 amino acids: CASSRDTSNQPQHF. The CDR3 region has the DNA TGTGCCAGCAGCCGAGACACATCAAATCAGCCCCAGCATTTT.

The rearrangement joins TRBV6-5 to TRBJ2-1, with 7 bases aligning to TRBD2. This CDR3 spans 15 amino acids. Trimming took 10 bases from V and 4 from J; bases not matched to a gene: 13. Germline V gives CDR1 MNHEY, CDR2 SVGAGI. The CDR3 reads CATRLWRGYYNEQFF. The DNA for the CDR3 is TGTGCCACCCGTCTTTGGCGGGGGTATTACAATGAGCAGTTCTTC.

The chain couples TRBV4-1 to TRBJ1-6; perhaps TRBD1 as D (5 bases). The V end lost 0 bases, the J end lost 10 bases, and 13 bases lay between the germline ends. CDR3 length: 15 amino acids. Germline loops: CDR1 MGHRA, CDR2 YSYEKL. The CDR3 DNA is TGCGCCAGCAGCCAAGATGGGGCTGTTAACTCACCCCTCCACTTT. It specifies CASSQDGAVNSPLHF.

This clone occurred once. V gene TRBV4-2 combines with J gene TRBJ1-2; D not resolved. V lost 4 bases to trimming and J lost 4 bases, with 10 bases between them. The CDR3 totals 13 residues. Germline loops: CDR1 LGHNA, CDR2 YNFKEQ. CDR3 residues: CASSLQEGYGYTF. The CDR3 DNA reads TGTGCCAGCAGCCTTCAAGAAGGCTATGGCTACACCTTC.

The chain combines TRBV6-5 with TRBJ2-7; 14 bases agree with TRBD2. V trimming: 5 bases; J trimming: 7 bases; junction bases outside the gene matches: 7. This CDR3 contains 15 residues. Per germline, CDR1 MNHEY and CDR2 SVGAGI. CDR3 amino acids: CASSLTSGGAWEQYF. The CDR3 region has the DNA TGTGCCAGCAGTCTGACTAGCGGGGGGGCCTGGGAGCAGTACTTC.

The chain carries TRBV18 and TRBJ2-7; 13 nucleotides line up with TRBD2. Trimming took 3 bases from V and 1 from J; bases not matched to a gene: 3. The germline V gene encodes CDR1 KGHSH and CDR2 LQKENI. The CDR3 spans 16 residues. The CDR3 reads CASSPGLAGPSYEQYF. CDR3 nucleotides: TGTGCCAGCTCACCGGGACTAGCGGGGCCGTCCTACGAGCAGTACTTC. Filled out from reference TRBV18 and TRBJ2-7, the complete variable domain reads NAGVMQNPRHLVRRRGQEARLRCSPMKGHSHVYWYRQLPEEGLKFMVYLQKENIIDESGMPKERFSAEFPKEGPSILRIQQVVRGDSAAYFCASSPGLAGPSYEQYFGPGTRLTVT.

This chain connects TRBV5-4 to TRBJ2-5; 11 bases are shared with TRBD2. Germline assignment: CDR1 SGHNT and CDR2 YYREEE (reference sequence). The trim removed 4 bases at V and 1 base at J, leaving 3 bases unmatched. This CDR3 has 15 residues. The CDR3 protein is CASSHSGGAQETQYF. In DNA form, the CDR3 reads TGTGCCAGCAGCCATAGCGGGGGGGCCCAAGAGACCCAGTACTTC.

The chain links TRBV7-9 to TRBJ1-4, with TRBD1 identical over 7 bases. Germline CDR1 is SEHNR and CDR2 is FQNEAQ (reference sequence). The ends lost 5 bases at V and 7 bases at J; junction bases unmatched: 4. This CDR3 spans 13 amino acids. The CDR3 spells CASSHDRAEKLFF. In DNA, the CDR3 is TGTGCCAGCAGCCACGACAGGGCTGAAAAACTGTTTTTT.

As regards this clone: The junction departs from the called germline gene at one end, perhaps through a read error. This chain uses TRBV28 with TRBJ1-2, with D unclear. The CDR3 runs to 9 residues. CDR1 and CDR2 (germline): MDHEN, SYDVKM. The CDR3, as DNA: TGTGCCAGCAGTATTAGAGGGCCCTTC. The encoded protein is CASSIRGPF.

The V gene is TRBV19, the J gene TRBJ1-5; TRBD1 is a possible D gene (5 bases). The germline V gene encodes CDR1 LNHDA and CDR2 SQIVND (reference sequence). CDR3 size: 15 residues. Trimming pared 2 bases from V and 3 bases from J, leaving 11 bases between. CDR3 in amino acids: CASSISGTFNQPQHF. The DNA for the CDR3 is TGTGCCAGTAGTATATCGGGGACTTTCAATCAGCCCCAGCATTTT.

The chain has TRBV4-1 and TRBJ1-5, with TRBD1 identical over 10 bases. Germline values: CDR1 MGHRA, CDR2 YSYEKL. The CDR3 totals 14 residues. The J segment lost 7 bases and the V segment lost 2 bases, leaving 2 bases of the junction unmatched. Here the CDR3 DNA reads TGCGCCAGCAGCCAACTGGACAGGGGGCAGCCCCAGCATTTT. Amino acids: CASSQLDRGQPQHF.

The rearrangement uses TRBV12-3 or TRBV12-4 and TRBJ1-2, with no clear D. Trimming left V 5 bases short and J 1 base short, with 8 bases between. The length of the CDR3 is 13 residues. For the CDR3, the DNA is TGTGCCAGCAGTATAGAAGTTAACTATGGCTACACCTTC. Translation gives CASSIEVNYGYTF.

The chain is built from TRBV7-9 and TRBJ2-3; 10 bases map to TRBD1. CDR3 length equals 16 residues. Germline CDR1 is SEHNR and CDR2 is FQNEAQ (reference sequence). The junction had 5 bases not matched to a gene; V was cut back by 5 bases and J by 0 bases. CDR3 coding DNA: TGTGCCAGCAGCCCGGGGACAGGGGAAAGCACAGATACGCAGTATTTT. Translating gives CASSPGTGESTDTQYF.

The chain combines TRBV9 with TRBJ1-6; D unclear. The CDR3 covers 13 residues. The germline V and J ends were trimmed by 2 bases and 5 bases, with 5 bases remaining between them. Germline assignment: CDR1 SGDLS and CDR2 YYNGEE. The CDR3 sequence: CASSVLNNSPLHF. CDR3 DNA sequence: TGTGCCAGCAGCGTCTTGAATAATTCACCCCTCCACTTT.

This chain joins TRBV4-2 and TRBJ2-3; tentatively, D is TRBD2 (5 bases). V was cut by 1 base and J by 1 base, with 15 bases left in between. The CDR3 is made up of 17 amino acids. Germline V lookup: CDR1 LGHNA, CDR2 YNFKEQ. The CDR3 loop is CASSQARGSLRTDTQYF. CDR3 DNA sequence: TGTGCCAGCAGCCAAGCTCGAGGGTCCTTACGCACAGATACGCAGTATTTT.

This chain links TRBV4-2 with TRBJ2-7; no clear D. The CDR3 loop spans 15 amino acids. The V gene's germline CDR1 is LGHNA and CDR2 YNFKEQ. V lost 0 bases to trimming and J lost 3 bases, with 12 bases between them. DNA for the CDR3: TGTGCCAGCAGCCAAGAGGTAGTCGGTCGCTACGAGCAGTACTTC. It is translated as CASSQEVVGRYEQYF.

The rearrangement links TRBV3-1 (or the pseudogene TRBV3-2) to TRBJ2-4, with 16 bases that match TRBD2. Germline CDR1 is LGHDT and CDR2 is YNNKEL (reference sequence). With V trimmed by 3 bases and J by 9 bases, 14 bases remained unmatched. CDR3 length: 19 residues. CDR3 in DNA: TGTGCCAGCAGCCAGGTACCGGGACTAGCGGGGGGGCCGGCGGGCATTCAGTACTTC. Translation gives CASSQVPGLAGGPAGIQYF.

V gene TRBV5-4 combines with J gene TRBJ1-1; the D gene is possibly TRBD1 (6 bases). CDR1 and CDR2 from the germline V gene are SGHNT and YYREEE (reference sequence). This CDR3 region has 16 residues. Trimming cost V 4 bases and J 1 base, with 17 bases left between them. The chain's CDR3 is CASSAPIQGANTEAFF. The CDR3 bases are TGTGCCAGCAGCGCACCCATACAGGGCGCGAACACTGAAGCTTTCTTT.

The rearrangement links TRBV4-2 to TRBJ2-7; D is uncertain. CDR3 length equals 15 residues. Germline CDR1 LGHNA, CDR2 YNFKEQ. Trimming stripped 0 bases from V and 3 bases from J, with 12 bases between. In DNA form, the CDR3 reads TGTGCCAGCAGCCAAGAGGAGCGAGGCCTCTACGAGCAGTACTTC. Translated, it gives CASSQEERGLYEQYF.

This chain connects TRBV13 to TRBJ1-1; 7 bases match TRBD1. Germline CDR1 is PRHDT and CDR2 is FYEKMQ (reference sequence). The trim removed 5 bases at V and 0 bases at J, leaving 6 bases unmatched. The CDR3 has 15 amino acids. CDR3 coding DNA: TGTGCCAGCAGCACCCCGGACAGGATGAACACTGAAGCTTTCTTT. This encodes CASSTPDRMNTEAFF.

The chain is built from TRBV7-2 and TRBJ1-6, with D uncertain. The CDR3 has 13 amino acids. V shed 4 bases and J shed 8 bases, with 9 bases lying between them. CDR1 is SGHTA and CDR2 is FQGNSA in the germline V gene. The CDR3 sequence: CASSSFRDSPLHF. The CDR3 DNA sequence: TGTGCCAGCAGCTCCTTTAGGGATTCACCCCTCCACTTT. Combining the CDR3 with reference TRBV7-2 and TRBJ1-6 gives the whole variable domain GAGVSQSPSNKVTEKGKDVELRCDPISGHTALYWYRQSLGQGLEFLIYFQGNSAPDKSGLPSDRFSAERTGGSVSTLTIQRTQQEDSAVYLCASSSFRDSPLHFGNGTRLTVT.